This entry describes one T cell receptor beta chain. The antigen remains unidentified. CDR3 size: 16 residues. The V gene's germline CDR1 is SGHTA and CDR2 FQGNSA. Trimming cost V 5 bases and J 0 bases, with 13 bases left between them. The entry originates in a study of shared clonotypes between healthy human individuals. Repertoires were generated with immunoSEQ multiplex PCR, while TCRdb's copy carries only in-frame clones and drops some. The table shows hundreds of thousands of clones, with about 82% occurring only once. Broader study findings: A limitation of the genetic and exposure-history diversity represented arose from few donors.

The sequencing input was PBMCs. This clonotype was obtained from a woman in her 40s in good health. Some clones in this sample may be carry-over from other donors' samples. The chain combines TRBV7-2 with TRBJ2-2, with D perhaps TRBD1 or TRBD2 (5 bases each). The CDR3 loop is CASSPSGGTNTGELFF. The CDR3 bases are TGTGCCAGCAGCCCTAGTGGGGGTACGAACACCGGGGAGCTGTTTTTT.